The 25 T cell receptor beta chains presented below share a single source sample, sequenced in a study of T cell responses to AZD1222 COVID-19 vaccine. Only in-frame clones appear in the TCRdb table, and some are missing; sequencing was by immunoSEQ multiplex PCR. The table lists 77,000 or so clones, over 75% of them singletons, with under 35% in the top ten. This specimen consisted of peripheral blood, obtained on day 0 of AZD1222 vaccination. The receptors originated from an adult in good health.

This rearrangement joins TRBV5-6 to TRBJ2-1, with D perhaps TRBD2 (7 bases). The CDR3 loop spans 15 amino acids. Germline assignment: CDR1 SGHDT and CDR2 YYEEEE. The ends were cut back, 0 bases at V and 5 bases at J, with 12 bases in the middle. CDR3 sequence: CASSLVVGGDNEQFF. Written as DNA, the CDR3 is TGTGCCAGCAGCTTGGTTGTAGGGGGGGACAATGAGCAGTTCTTC.

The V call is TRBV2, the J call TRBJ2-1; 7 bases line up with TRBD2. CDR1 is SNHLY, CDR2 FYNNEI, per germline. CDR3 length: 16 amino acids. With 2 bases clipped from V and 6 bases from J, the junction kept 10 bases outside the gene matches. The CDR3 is CASSELWRERGNEQFF. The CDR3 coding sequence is TGTGCCAGCAGTGAACTCTGGCGGGAGCGAGGCAATGAGCAGTTCTTC.

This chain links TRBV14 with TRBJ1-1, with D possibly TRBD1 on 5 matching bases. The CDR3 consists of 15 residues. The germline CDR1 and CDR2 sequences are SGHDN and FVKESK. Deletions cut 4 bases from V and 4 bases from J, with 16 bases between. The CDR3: CASSPSGGAGTEAFF. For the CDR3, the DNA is TGTGCCAGCAGCCCCTCGGGAGGGGCGGGCACTGAAGCTTTCTTT.

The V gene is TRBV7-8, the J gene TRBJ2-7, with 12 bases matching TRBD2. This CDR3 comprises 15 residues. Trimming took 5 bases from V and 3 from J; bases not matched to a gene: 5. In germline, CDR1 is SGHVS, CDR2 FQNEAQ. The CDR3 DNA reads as TGTGCCAGCAGCCCACTAGCGGGAGGAGTCTACGAGCAGTACTTC. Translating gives CASSPLAGGVYEQYF.

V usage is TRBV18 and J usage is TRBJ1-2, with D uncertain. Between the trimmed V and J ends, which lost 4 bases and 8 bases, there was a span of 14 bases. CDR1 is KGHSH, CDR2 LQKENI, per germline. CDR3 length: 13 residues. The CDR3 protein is CASSQGSIYGYTF. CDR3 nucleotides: TGTGCCAGCTCACAGGGTTCCATTTACGGCTACACCTTC. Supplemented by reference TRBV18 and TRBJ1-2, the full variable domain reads NAGVMQNPRHLVRRRGQEARLRCSPMKGHSHVYWYRQLPEEGLKFMVYLQKENIIDESGMPKERFSAEFPKEGPSILRIQQVVRGDSAAYFCASSQGSIYGYTFGSGTRLTVV.

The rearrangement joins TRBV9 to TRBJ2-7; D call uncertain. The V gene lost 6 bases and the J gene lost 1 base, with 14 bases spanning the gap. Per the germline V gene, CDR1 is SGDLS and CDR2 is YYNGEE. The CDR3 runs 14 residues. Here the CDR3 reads CASTPSDWSYEQYF. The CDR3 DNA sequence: TGTGCCAGCACCCCGAGCGACTGGTCCTACGAGCAGTACTTC. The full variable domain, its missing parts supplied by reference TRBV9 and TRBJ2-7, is DSGVTQTPKHLITATGQRVTLRCSPRSGDLSVYWYQQSLDQGLQFLIQYYNGEERAKGNILERFSAQQFPDLHSELNLSSLELGDSALYFCASTPSDWSYEQYFGPGTRLTVT.

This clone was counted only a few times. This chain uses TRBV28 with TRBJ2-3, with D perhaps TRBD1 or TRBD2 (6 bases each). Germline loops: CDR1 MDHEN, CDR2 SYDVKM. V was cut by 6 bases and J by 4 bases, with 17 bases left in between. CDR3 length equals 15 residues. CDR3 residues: CASSPMGGAADTQYF. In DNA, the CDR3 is TGTGCCAGCAGCCCCATGGGGGGCGCAGCAGATACGCAGTATTTT.

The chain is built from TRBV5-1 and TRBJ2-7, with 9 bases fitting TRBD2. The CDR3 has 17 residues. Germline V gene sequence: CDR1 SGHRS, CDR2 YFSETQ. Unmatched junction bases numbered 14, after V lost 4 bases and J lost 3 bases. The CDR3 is CASSQQGSGSKSYEQYF. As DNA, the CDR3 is TGCGCCAGCAGCCAGCAAGGTAGCGGGAGTAAGAGCTACGAGCAGTACTTC.

CDR3 amino acids: CASSSPGQGGEQYF. CDR3 nucleotide sequence: TGTGCCAGCAGTTCCCCGGGACAGGGAGGCGAGCAGTACTTC. This chain joins TRBV6-2 or TRBV6-3 and TRBJ2-7; TRBD1 matches 9 bases. The V gene's germline CDR1 is MNHEY and CDR2 SVGEGT. V trimming: 4 bases; J trimming: 6 bases; junction bases outside the gene matches: 7. The CDR3 extends over 14 amino acids.

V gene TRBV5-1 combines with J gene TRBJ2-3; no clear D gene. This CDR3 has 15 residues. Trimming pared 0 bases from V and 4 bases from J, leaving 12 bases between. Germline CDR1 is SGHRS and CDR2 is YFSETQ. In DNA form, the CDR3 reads TGCGCCAGCAGCTTGGCAATGATGAGTTCAGATACGCAGTATTTT. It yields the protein CASSLAMMSSDTQYF.

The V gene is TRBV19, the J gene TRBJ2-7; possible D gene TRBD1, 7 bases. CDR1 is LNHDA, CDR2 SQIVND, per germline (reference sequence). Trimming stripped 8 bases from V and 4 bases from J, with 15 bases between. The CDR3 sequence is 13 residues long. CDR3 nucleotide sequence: TGTGCCAGTGGACCCCAGGGGGGTTACGAGCAGTACTTC. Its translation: CASGPQGGYEQYF. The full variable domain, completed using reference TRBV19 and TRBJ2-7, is DGGITQSPKYLFRKEGQNVTLSCEQNLNHDAMYWYRQDPGQGLRLIYYSQIVNDFQKGDIAEGYSVSREKKESFPLTVTSAQKNPTAFYLCASGPQGGYEQYFGPGTRLTVT.

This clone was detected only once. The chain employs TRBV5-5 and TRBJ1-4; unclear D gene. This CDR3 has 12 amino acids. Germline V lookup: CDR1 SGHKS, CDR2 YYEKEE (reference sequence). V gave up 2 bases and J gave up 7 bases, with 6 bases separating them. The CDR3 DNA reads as TGTGCCAGCAGCTTTAACAGTGAAAAACTGTTTTTT. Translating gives CASSFNSEKLFF.

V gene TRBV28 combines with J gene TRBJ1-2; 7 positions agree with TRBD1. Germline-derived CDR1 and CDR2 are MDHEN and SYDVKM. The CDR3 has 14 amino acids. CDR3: CATRLRDSGYGYTF. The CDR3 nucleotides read TGTGCTACCCGACTTCGGGACAGCGGCTATGGCTACACCTTC.

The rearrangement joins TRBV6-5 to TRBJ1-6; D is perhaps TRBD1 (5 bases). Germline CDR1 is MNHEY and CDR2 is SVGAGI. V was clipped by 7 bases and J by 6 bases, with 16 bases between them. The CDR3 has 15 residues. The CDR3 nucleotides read TGTGCCAGCAATACAGGCTCCAGCCTTAATTCACCCCTCCACTTT. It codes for CASNTGSSLNSPLHF.

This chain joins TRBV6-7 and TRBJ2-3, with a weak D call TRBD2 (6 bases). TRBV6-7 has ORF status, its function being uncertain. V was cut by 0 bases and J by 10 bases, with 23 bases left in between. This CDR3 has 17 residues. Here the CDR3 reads CASSYSGRWGVRGAQYF. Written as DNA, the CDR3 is TGTGCCAGCAGTTACTCGGGCAGGTGGGGGGTACGAGGGGCGCAGTATTTT.

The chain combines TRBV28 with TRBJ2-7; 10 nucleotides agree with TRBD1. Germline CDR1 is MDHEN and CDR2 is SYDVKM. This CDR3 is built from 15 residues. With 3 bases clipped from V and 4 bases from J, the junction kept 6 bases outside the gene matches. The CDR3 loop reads CASSLGQGTAYEQYF. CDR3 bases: TGTGCCAGCAGTTTGGGACAGGGGACGGCTTACGAGCAGTACTTC.

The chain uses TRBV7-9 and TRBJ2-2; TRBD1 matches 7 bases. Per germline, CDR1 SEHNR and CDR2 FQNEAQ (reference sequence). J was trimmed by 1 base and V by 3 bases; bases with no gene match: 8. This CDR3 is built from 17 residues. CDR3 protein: CASSFLSTGLNTGELFF. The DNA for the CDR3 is TGTGCCAGCAGCTTCCTCTCGACAGGGTTGAACACCGGGGAGCTGTTTTTT.

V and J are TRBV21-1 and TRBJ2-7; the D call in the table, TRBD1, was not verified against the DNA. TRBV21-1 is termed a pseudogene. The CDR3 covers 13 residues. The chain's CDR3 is CASSKGKGAEKYF. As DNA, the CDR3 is TGTGCCAGCAGCAAAGGGAAGGGGGCGGAAAAGTACTTC.

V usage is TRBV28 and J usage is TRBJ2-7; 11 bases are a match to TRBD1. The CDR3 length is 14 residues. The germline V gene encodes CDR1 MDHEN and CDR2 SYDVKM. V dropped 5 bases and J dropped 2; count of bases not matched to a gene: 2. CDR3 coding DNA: TGTGCCAGCAGTCCGGGACAGGGGGCCTACGAGCAGTACTTC. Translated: CASSPGQGAYEQYF.

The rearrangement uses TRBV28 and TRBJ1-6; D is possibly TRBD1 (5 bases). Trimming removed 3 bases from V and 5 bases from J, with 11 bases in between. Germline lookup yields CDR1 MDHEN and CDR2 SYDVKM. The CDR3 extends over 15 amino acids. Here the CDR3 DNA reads TGTGCCAGCAGTTTGTCTTCCAGGGATAATTCACCCCTCCACTTT. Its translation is CASSLSSRDNSPLHF.

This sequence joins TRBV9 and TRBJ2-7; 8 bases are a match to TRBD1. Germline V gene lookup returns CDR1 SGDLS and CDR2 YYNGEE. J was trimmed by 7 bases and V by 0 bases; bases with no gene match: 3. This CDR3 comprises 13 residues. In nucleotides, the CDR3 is TGTGCCAGCAGCGTAGGACAGGGGAATGAGCAGTACTTC. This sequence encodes CASSVGQGNEQYF.

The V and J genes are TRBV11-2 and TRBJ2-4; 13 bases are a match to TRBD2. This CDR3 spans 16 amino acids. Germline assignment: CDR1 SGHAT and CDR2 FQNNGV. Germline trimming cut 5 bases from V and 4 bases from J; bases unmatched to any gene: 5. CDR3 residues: CASSARTSGGKNIQYF. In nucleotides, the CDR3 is TGTGCCAGCAGCGCGAGGACTAGCGGGGGTAAAAACATTCAGTACTTC.

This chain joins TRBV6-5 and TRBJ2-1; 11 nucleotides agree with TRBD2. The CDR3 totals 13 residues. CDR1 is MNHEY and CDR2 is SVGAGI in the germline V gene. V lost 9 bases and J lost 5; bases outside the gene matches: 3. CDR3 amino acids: CASLAGGDNEQFF. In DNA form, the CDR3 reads TGTGCCAGTTTAGCGGGAGGGGACAATGAGCAGTTCTTC.

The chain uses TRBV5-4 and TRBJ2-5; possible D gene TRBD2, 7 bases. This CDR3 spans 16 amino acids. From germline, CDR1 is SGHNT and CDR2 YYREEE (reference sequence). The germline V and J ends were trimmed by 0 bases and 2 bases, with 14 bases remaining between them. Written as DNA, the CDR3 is TGTGCCAGCAGCTTGGTTTGGGGGGGCGATCAAGAGACCCAGTACTTC. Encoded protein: CASSLVWGGDQETQYF.

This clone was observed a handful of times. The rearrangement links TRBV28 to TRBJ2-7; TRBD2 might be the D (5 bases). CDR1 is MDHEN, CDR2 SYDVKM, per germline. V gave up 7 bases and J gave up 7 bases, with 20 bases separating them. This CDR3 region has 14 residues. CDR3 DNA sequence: TGTGCCAGCATCTTTTGGAGGACGAGGAGGGAGCAGTACTTC. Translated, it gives CASIFWRTRREQYF. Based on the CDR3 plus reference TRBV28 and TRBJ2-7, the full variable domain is DVKVTQSSRYLVKRTGEKVFLECVQDMDHENMFWYRQDPGLGLRLIYFSYDVKMKEKGDIPEGYSVSREKKERFSLILESASTNQTSMYLCASIFWRTRREQYFGPGTRLTVT.